The TCR beta chain described here comes from a study of blood T cell repertoires in COVID-19. In the study overall: The study drew acute and convalescent COVID-19 samples from the United States, Italy and Spain.

Original data processing: Amplification of reference gene primers was used by the study to estimate nucleated cell counts. Sequenced by immunoSEQ multiplex PCR; TCRdb stores in-frame clones only, minus some. The V and J calls and clone size are taken from that table; D and trimming were inferred from the DNA. The data contain about 99,000 clones, around 90% of them singletons. This CDR3 is built from 16 residues. The V segment lost 3 bases and the J segment 1 base; nucleotides outside the gene matches: 6. The germline V gene has CDR1 SGHRS and CDR2 YFSETQ. What was sequenced was peripheral blood. This receptor was identified in a human donor in a cohort sampled during active COVID-19. The V call is TRBV5-1, the J call TRBJ1-4, with TRBD1 matching 7 bases. CDR3 DNA: TGCGCCAGCAGCTGGGCCCGACAGGGAACTAATGAAAAACTGTTTTTT. Translating gives CASSWARQGTNEKLFF.